The T cell receptor beta chain described here comes from a study of T cell responses to AZD1222 COVID-19 vaccine. Study-level points and caveats: Most donors were white British, females outnumbered males, and clonal diversity was possibly underestimated. Samples come after the peak T cell response, not at day 14.

V was pared by 7 bases and J by 5 bases, with 18 bases between. The CDR3 totals 15 residues. Germline CDR1 SGHTA, CDR2 FQGNSA. On this clone itself: The antigen is undetermined.

The assay was immunoSEQ multiplex PCR, and TCRdb's table has in-frame clones only and misses some. This sample has about 140,000 clones, with 85% to 95% found just once. This TCR derives from an adult in good health. Sequencing used peripheral blood, obtained on day 0 of MenACWY control vaccination. This chain joins TRBV7-2 and TRBJ1-5; D is perhaps TRBD1 (5 bases). The CDR3 sequence is CASNTGTIGDQPQHF. The CDR3 bases are TGTGCCAGCAATACCGGGACGATTGGGGATCAGCCCCAGCATTTT. The full variable domain, rest sourced from reference TRBV7-2 and TRBJ1-5, is GAGVSQSPSNKVTEKGKDVELRCDPISGHTALYWYRQSLGQGLEFLIYFQGNSAPDKSGLPSDRFSAERTGGSVSTLTIQRTQQEDSAVYLCASNTGTIGDQPQHFGDGTRLSIL.